The next 25 T cell receptor beta chains were all read from a single sample in a study of CD8+ T cells in alopecia areata. After isolation, RNA underwent reverse transcription to generate cDNA as the sequencing template. Measured with immunoSEQ multiplex PCR; TCRdb has only the in-frame clones, and not every one. The repertoire holds some 130,000 clones, with around three fifths as singletons. Sequencing was performed on CD4+ T cells sorted from blood, taken at week 0. The receptor source for this set is a human donor with alopecia areata.

The chain links TRBV30 to TRBJ1-1, with a possible D match to TRBD1 (5 bases). Per germline, CDR1 GTSNPN and CDR2 SVGIG (reference sequence). CDR3 length: 13 residues. Trimming cost V 3 bases and J 5 bases, with 13 bases left between them. The CDR3 nucleotides read TGTGCCTGGAGAAACCCCGGGGGTACTGAAGCTTTCTTT. This encodes CAWRNPGGTEAFF.

The chain employs TRBV19 and TRBJ1-1, with a tentative D call TRBD1 (5 bases). Germline V gives CDR1 LNHDA, CDR2 SQIVND (reference sequence). V was clipped by 7 bases and J by 1 base, with 13 bases between them. The CDR3 has 14 amino acids. The CDR3 loop is CASTSRQTNTEAFF. CDR3 nucleotide sequence: TGTGCCAGTACTTCACGACAGACGAACACTGAAGCTTTCTTT. Using reference TRBV19 and TRBJ1-1 for the parts outside the CDR3, the full variable domain is DGGITQSPKYLFRKEGQNVTLSCEQNLNHDAMYWYRQDPGQGLRLIYYSQIVNDFQKGDIAEGYSVSREKKESFPLTVTSAQKNPTAFYLCASTSRQTNTEAFFGQGTRLTVV.

This rearrangement joins TRBV25-1 to TRBJ2-7; D is undetermined. V was shortened by 3 bases and J by 3 bases, with 15 bases between the two germline ends. Germline CDR1 and CDR2: MGHDK and SYGVNS. The CDR3 runs to 15 residues. CDR3 in DNA: TGTGCCAGCAGTGACGGCAGCCTCGGATACTACGAGCAGTACTTC. Its protein product is CASSDGSLGYYEQYF.

This clone has a handful of counts. This chain connects TRBV5-1 to TRBJ2-7, with D perhaps TRBD1 or TRBD2 (7 bases each). V was trimmed by 3 bases and J by 2 bases, leaving 12 bases between them. CDR1 and CDR2 from the germline V gene are SGHRS and YFSETQ. The CDR3 contains 14 residues. The CDR3 region has the DNA TGCGCCAGCAGCTGGGGAGGGGGCCCCTACGAGCAGTACTTC. Protein product: CASSWGGGPYEQYF.

The rearrangement links TRBV7-9 to TRBJ2-5; the match to TRBD1 covers 7 bases. CDR1 and CDR2 (germline): SEHNR, FQNEAQ (reference sequence). V lost 4 bases and J lost 5; bases outside the gene matches: 4. The CDR3 extends over 13 amino acids. For the CDR3, the DNA is TGTGCCAGCAGCTCGACAGGGTCTGAGACCCAGTACTTC. As protein: CASSSTGSETQYF.

The gene calls are TRBV7-6 and TRBJ1-2; no firm D call. The CDR3 consists of 13 residues. From germline, CDR1 is SGHVS and CDR2 FNYEAQ. V lost 4 bases, J lost 7 bases, and 13 bases lay in between. The CDR3 loop is CASSSSEGSGYTF. The CDR3 DNA sequence: TGTGCCAGCAGCTCCTCTGAAGGCTCTGGCTACACCTTC.

The chain carries TRBV30 and TRBJ1-4; D not resolved. This CDR3 is 13 amino acids long. V was clipped by 1 base and J by 5 bases, with 8 bases between them. Germline V gives CDR1 GTSNPN, CDR2 SVGIG (reference sequence). CDR3 sequence (DNA): TGTGCCTGGAGTGAGCAGCGCAATGAAAAACTGTTTTTT. It is translated as CAWSEQRNEKLFF.

The rearrangement links TRBV29-1 to TRBJ1-2; D gene unclear. This CDR3 is 12 amino acids long. Germline V gene data show CDR1 as SQVTM and CDR2 as ANQGSEA. V shed 4 bases and J shed 4 bases, with 10 bases lying between them. CDR3 DNA sequence: TGCAGCGTTGGAGGGCAGGTCTATGGCTACACCTTC. Translation: CSVGGQVYGYTF.

This clone has a handful of counts. This chain joins TRBV5-1 and TRBJ1-5, with 7 positions matching TRBD1. Germline V gene sequence: CDR1 SGHRS, CDR2 YFSETQ. The CDR3 contains 15 residues. After removal of 0 bases from V and 6 bases from J, the junction contained 6 bases not matched to a gene. CDR3 sequence reads: CASSLDGQASQPQHF. CDR3 in DNA: TGCGCCAGCAGCTTGGATGGACAGGCAAGTCAGCCCCAGCATTTT.

CDR3 loop: CASSQGRGTGANVLTF. In nucleotides, the CDR3 is TGCGCCAGCAGCCAAGGCAGGGGGACTGGGGCCAACGTCCTGACTTTC. The rearrangement uses TRBV4-3 and TRBJ2-6; 7 bases line up with TRBD1. This CDR3 region has 16 residues. The J segment lost 2 bases and the V segment lost 1 base, leaving 2 bases of the junction unmatched. The germline V gene has CDR1 LGHNA and CDR2 YSLEER.

This clone occurred many times. This sequence joins TRBV2 and TRBJ1-4, with D possibly TRBD1 on 6 matching bases. CDR1 SNHLY and CDR2 FYNNEI come from the germline V gene. This CDR3 has 14 amino acids. Trimming removed 6 bases from V and 7 bases from J, with 15 bases in between. The CDR3 loop is CASRGQLDGEKLFF. In nucleotides, the CDR3 is TGTGCCAGCAGAGGACAGTTAGACGGTGAAAAACTGTTTTTT.

This clone has a handful of counts. The rearrangement links TRBV7-9 to TRBJ2-1; D uncertain. The CDR3 is made up of 15 amino acids. Trimming stripped 1 base from V and 9 bases from J, with 16 bases between. Germline V gene lookup returns CDR1 SEHNR and CDR2 FQNEAQ (reference sequence). The DNA of the CDR3 is TGTGCCAGCAGCTTAGAACAGATGATTACGGGTGAGCAGTTCTTC. This gives the protein CASSLEQMITGEQFF.

This chain connects TRBV10-3 to TRBJ2-6; weak D call: TRBD2 (5 bases). Germline V CDR1 and CDR2: ENHRY, SYGVKD. CDR3 length: 15 amino acids. Trimming cost V 0 bases and J 2 bases, with 5 bases left between them. CDR3 loop: CAISESRAGANVLTF. The CDR3 DNA is TGTGCCATCAGTGAGTCGAGGGCTGGGGCCAACGTCCTGACTTTC.

The chain is built from TRBV4-3 and TRBJ1-1, with TRBD1 matching 8 bases. Germline V lookup: CDR1 LGHNA, CDR2 YSLEER. The junction had 6 bases not matched to a gene; V was cut back by 9 bases and J by 3 bases. The CDR3 totals 13 residues. CDR3 nucleotides: TGCGCCAGTCGACAGGGGATTGACACTGAAGCTTTCTTT. Protein sequence: CASRQGIDTEAFF.

The J gene is TRBJ2-3, the V gene TRBV30; D not certain. Trimming removed 2 bases at V and 6 bases at J, with 12 bases between. The length of the CDR3 is 13 residues. Germline V gene sequence: CDR1 GTSNPN, CDR2 SVGIG (reference sequence). The CDR3 bases are TGTGCCTGGAGTCGAATGATGTCCGATACGCAGTATTTT. Translated: CAWSRMMSDTQYF.

This clone has a single count. The chain uses TRBV7-2 and TRBJ2-5; 11 nucleotides line up with TRBD1. CDR1 is SGHTA, CDR2 FQGNSA, per germline. This CDR3 region has 15 residues. Trimming cost V 5 bases and J 4 bases; bases outside gene matches: 6. DNA of the CDR3: TGTGCCAGCAGCGCGTTCGGGACAGGGGGAGAGACCCAGTACTTC. It yields the protein CASSAFGTGGETQYF.

The chain joins TRBV4-3 to TRBJ1-5; D is uncertain. The ends were cut back, 2 bases at V and 3 bases at J, with 11 bases in the middle. There are 15 residues in the CDR3. The germline CDR1 and CDR2 sequences are LGHNA and YSLEER. CDR3 amino acids: CASSQTFKDNQPQHF. In DNA, the CDR3 is TGCGCCAGCAGCCAAACTTTCAAGGACAATCAGCCCCAGCATTTT.

V and J are TRBV19 and TRBJ1-1; D not certain. CDR3 length: 14 amino acids. Germline-derived CDR1 and CDR2 are LNHDA and SQIVND (reference sequence). Trimming stripped 4 bases from V and 5 bases from J, with 14 bases between. CDR3 sequence reads: CASSTIVSQTEAFF. The CDR3 nucleotides read TGTGCCAGTAGTACCATCGTGAGCCAGACTGAAGCTTTCTTT.

This chain's CDR3 is CASSSGLAGADTQYF. The CDR3 bases are TGTGCCAGCAGCTCGGGACTAGCGGGGGCAGATACGCAGTATTTT. This chain joins TRBV7-2 and TRBJ2-3, with 14 bases aligning to TRBD2. Germline CDR1 SGHTA, CDR2 FQGNSA. Losses at the gene ends were 4 bases for V and 4 bases for J; bases not matched to a gene: 1. The CDR3 runs to 15 residues.

The CDR3 here is CAWIGQGNSPLHF. CDR3 DNA sequence: TGTGCCTGGATCGGGCAGGGAAATTCACCCCTCCACTTT. The chain uses TRBV30 and TRBJ1-6; a possible D gene is TRBD1 (5 bases). Between the trimmed V and J ends, which lost 4 bases and 7 bases, there was a span of 11 bases. This CDR3 is 13 amino acids long. Germline lookup yields CDR1 GTSNPN and CDR2 SVGIG (reference sequence).

This sequence joins TRBV29-1 and TRBJ1-5; D ambiguous. This CDR3 comprises 13 residues. Trimming shortened V by 0 bases and J by 6 bases, and 9 bases separated the two germline ends. CDR1 is SQVTM, CDR2 ANQGSEA, per germline. The CDR3 reads CSVEEETRQPQHF. CDR3 DNA sequence: TGCAGCGTTGAAGAGGAGACTCGTCAGCCCCAGCATTTT.

The CDR3 is CASSPQGTNYGYTF. The CDR3 DNA is TGTGCCAGCTCACCACAGGGCACCAACTATGGCTACACCTTC. The chain has TRBV18 and TRBJ1-2; D call uncertain. CDR3 length: 14 residues. Germline V gives CDR1 KGHSH, CDR2 LQKENI. V was shortened by 1 base and J by 2 bases, with 8 bases between the two germline ends.

V and J are TRBV29-1 and TRBJ2-1, with 11 bases fitting TRBD1. This CDR3 comprises 14 residues. With V trimmed by 6 bases and J by 7 bases, 8 bases remained unmatched. Germline CDR1 SQVTM, CDR2 ANQGSEA. The CDR3 DNA reads TGCAGCGTGCAGGACAGGGGGCGCGGGAATGAGCAGTTCTTC. This sequence encodes CSVQDRGRGNEQFF.

The chain carries TRBV19 and TRBJ2-1; 8 nucleotides match TRBD1. CDR1 is LNHDA and CDR2 is SQIVND in the germline V gene (reference sequence). The ends lost 4 bases at V and 4 bases at J; junction bases unmatched: 9. There are 16 residues in the CDR3. In nucleotides, the CDR3 is TGTGCCAGTAGTAGAGGGGACAGGCCATTATACAATGAGCAGTTCTTC. Amino acid sequence: CASSRGDRPLYNEQFF.

The chain recombines TRBV4-3 with TRBJ1-2; D not resolved. The CDR3 runs to 15 residues. V lost 0 bases and J 2 bases, leaving 10 bases between the germline ends. Germline V gene lookup returns CDR1 LGHNA and CDR2 YSLEER. CDR3 DNA: TGCGCCAGCAGCCAAGATATAAGGTCGAACTATGGCTACACCTTC. It yields the protein CASSQDIRSNYGYTF.